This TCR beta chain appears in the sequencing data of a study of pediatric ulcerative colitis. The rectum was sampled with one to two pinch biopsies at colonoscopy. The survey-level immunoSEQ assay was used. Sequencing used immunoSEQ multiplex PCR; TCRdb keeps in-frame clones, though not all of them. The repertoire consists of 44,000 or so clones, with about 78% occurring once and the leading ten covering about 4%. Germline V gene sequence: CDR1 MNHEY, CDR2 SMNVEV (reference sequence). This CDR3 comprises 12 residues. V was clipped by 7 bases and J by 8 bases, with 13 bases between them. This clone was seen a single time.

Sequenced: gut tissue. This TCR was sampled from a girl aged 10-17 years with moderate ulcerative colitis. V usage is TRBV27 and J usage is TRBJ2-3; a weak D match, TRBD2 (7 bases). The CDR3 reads CASTGRGATQYF. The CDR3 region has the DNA TGTGCCAGCACCGGCCGGGGGGCTACGCAGTATTTT.